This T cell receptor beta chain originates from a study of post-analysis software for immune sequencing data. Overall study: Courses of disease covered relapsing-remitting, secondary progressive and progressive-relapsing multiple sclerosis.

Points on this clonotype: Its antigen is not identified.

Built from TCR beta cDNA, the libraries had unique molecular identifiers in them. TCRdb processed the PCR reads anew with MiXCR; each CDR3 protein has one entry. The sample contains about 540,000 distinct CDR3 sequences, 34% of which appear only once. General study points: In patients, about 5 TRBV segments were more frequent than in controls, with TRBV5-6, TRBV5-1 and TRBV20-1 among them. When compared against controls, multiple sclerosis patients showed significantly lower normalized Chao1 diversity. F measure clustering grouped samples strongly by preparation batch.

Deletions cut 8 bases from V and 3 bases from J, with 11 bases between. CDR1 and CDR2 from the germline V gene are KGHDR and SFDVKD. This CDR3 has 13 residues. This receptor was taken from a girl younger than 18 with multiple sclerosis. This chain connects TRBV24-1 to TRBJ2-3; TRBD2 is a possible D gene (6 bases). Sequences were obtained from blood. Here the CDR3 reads CATTAGWTDTQYF. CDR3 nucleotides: TGTGCCACCACGGCGGGGTGGACAGATACGCAGTATTTT.